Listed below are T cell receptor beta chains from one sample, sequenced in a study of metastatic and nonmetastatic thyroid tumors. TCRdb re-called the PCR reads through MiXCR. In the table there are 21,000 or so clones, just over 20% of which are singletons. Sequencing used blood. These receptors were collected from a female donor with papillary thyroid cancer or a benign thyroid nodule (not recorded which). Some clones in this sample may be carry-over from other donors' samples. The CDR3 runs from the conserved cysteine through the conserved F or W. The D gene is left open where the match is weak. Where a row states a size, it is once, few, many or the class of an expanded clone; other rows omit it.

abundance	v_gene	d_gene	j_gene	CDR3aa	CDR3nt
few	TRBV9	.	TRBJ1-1	CASSGSNTEAFF	TGTGCCAGCAGCGGATCAAACACTGAAGCTTTCTTT
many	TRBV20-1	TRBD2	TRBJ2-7	CSARDRDYRYEQYF	TGCAGTGCTAGAGATCGGGACTACCGGTACGAGCAGTACTTC
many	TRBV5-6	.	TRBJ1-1	CASSLLNGPQAFF	TGTGCCAGCAGCTTGTTGAACGGACCCCAAGCTTTCTTT
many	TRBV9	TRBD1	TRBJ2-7	CASSAGQGAAYEQYF	TGTGCCAGCAGCGCTGGACAGGGGGCTGCCTACGAGCAGTACTTC
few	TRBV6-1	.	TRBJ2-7	CASSPPVGNRYEQYF	TGTGCCAGCAGTCCCCCTGTCGGAAATAGGTACGAGCAGTACTTC
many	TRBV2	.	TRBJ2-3	CASRATSQGSDTQYF	TGTGCCAGCAGGGCGACCTCTCAGGGGTCAGATACGCAGTATTTT
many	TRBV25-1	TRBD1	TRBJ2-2	CASSTGTGDSGELFF	TGTGCCAGCAGTACCGGGACAGGGGATTCCGGGGAGCTGTTTTTT
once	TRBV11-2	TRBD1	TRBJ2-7	CASSGYPSAGTAYEQYF	TGTGCCAGCAGCGGTTATCCGTCGGCCGGGACAGCCTACGAGCAGTACTTC
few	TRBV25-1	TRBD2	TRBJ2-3	CASSPTSGRTLSTDTQYF	TGTGCCAGCAGTCCTACTAGCGGGAGGACTCTCTCCACAGATACGCAGTATTTT
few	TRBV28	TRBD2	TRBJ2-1	CASSLGTSGEQFF	TGTGCCAGCAGTCTCGGGACTAGCGGGGAACAGTTCTTC
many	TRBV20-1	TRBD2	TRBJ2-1	CSARGTGRSSSSYNEQFF	TGCAGTGCTAGGGGAACCGGGAGGTCTTCCTCCTCCTACAATGAGCAGTTCTTC
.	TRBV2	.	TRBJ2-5	CASSVDAQISQETQYF	TGTGCCAGCAGTGTTGACGCGCAAATCTCCCAAGAGACCCAGTACTTC
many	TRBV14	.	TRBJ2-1	CASSQEGRIYYNEQFF	TGTGCCAGCAGCCAAGAGGGCCGGATATACTACAATGAGCAGTTCTTC
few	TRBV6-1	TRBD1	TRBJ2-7	CASSEAGQGSYEQYF	TGTGCCAGCAGTGAAGCGGGACAGGGCTCCTACGAGCAGTACTTC
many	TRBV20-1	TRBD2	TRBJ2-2	CSAKGPGGDTGELFF	TGCAGTGCTAAAGGACCCGGGGGGGACACCGGGGAGCTGTTTTTT
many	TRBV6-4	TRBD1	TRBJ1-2	CASKGQRGYGYTF	TGTGCCAGCAAGGGACAGAGAGGATATGGCTACACCTTC
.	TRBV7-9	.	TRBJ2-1	CASSVGSGYNEQFF	TGTGCCAGCAGCGTCGGGAGTGGCTACAATGAGCAGTTCTTC
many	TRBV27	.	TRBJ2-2	CASTQNTGELFF	TGTGCCAGCACTCAGAACACCGGGGAGCTGTTTTTT
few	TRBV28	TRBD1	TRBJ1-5	CASSHSGTGGAPQPQHF	TGTGCCAGCAGTCACTCGGGGACAGGGGGCGCCCCGCAGCCCCAGCATTTT
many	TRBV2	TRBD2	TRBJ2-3	CASTLLAGGGNTQYF	TGTGCCAGCACCCTACTAGCGGGAGGGGGAAATACGCAGTATTTT
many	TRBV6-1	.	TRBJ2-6	CASSPGTGSSGANVLTF	TGTGCCAGCAGTCCCGGGACGGGAAGCTCTGGGGCCAACGTCCTGACTTTC
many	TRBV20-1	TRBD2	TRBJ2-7	CSATGGPKYEQYF	TGCAGTGCTACGGGAGGGCCCAAGTACGAGCAGTACTTC
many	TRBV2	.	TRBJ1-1	CASSEVSGNTEAFF	TGTGCCAGCAGTGAAGTTTCGGGGAACACTGAAGCTTTCTTT
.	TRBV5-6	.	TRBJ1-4	CASSLHTGGLREKLFF	TGCGCCAGCAGCTTGCATACGGGGGGCTTGAGGGAAAAACTGTTTTTT
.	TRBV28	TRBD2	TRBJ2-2	CASSRTSAAGELFF	TGTGCCAGCAGTCGGACTAGCGCTGCCGGGGAGCTGTTTTTT
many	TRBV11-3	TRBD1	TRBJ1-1	CASSPGTGGVSTEAFF	TGTGCCAGCAGCCCCGGGACAGGGGGCGTTAGCACTGAAGCTTTCTTT
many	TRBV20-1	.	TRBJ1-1	CSAPPQTPEAFF	TGCAGTGCTCCACCTCAAACTCCTGAAGCTTTCTTT
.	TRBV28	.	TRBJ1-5	CASSSPRLGGNQPQHF	TGTGCCAGCAGTAGCCCCCGATTGGGGGGCAATCAGCCCCAGCATTTT